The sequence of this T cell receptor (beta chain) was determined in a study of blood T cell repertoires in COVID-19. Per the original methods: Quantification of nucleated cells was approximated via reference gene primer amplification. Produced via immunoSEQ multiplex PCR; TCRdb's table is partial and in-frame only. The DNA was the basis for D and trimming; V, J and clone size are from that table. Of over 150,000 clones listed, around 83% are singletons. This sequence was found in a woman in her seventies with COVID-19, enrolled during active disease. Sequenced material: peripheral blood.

The CDR3: CASSLPGASTDTQYF. DNA for the CDR3: TGTGCCAGCAGCTTACCAGGGGCTAGCACAGATACGCAGTATTTT. This chain links TRBV7-9 with TRBJ2-3, with TRBD1 as a possible D gene (6 bases). The CDR3 is 15 residues long. Germline V gives CDR1 SEHNR, CDR2 FQNEAQ (reference sequence). The V and J ends lost 2 bases and 0 bases respectively, with 9 bases between them.